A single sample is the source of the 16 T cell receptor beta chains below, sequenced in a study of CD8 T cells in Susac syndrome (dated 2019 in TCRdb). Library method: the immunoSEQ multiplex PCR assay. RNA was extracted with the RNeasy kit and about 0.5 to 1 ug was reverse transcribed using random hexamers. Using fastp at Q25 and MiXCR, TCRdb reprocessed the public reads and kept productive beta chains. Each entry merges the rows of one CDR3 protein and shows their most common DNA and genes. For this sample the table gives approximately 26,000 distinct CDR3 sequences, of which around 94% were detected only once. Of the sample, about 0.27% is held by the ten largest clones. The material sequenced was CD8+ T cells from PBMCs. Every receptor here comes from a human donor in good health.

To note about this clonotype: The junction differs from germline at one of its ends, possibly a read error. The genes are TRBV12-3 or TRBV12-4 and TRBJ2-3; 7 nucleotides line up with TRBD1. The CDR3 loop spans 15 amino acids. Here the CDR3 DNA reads TGTGCCAGCAGTCCCCCGGATCGGACAGGTGATAAGCAGTATTTT. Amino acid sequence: CASSPPDRTGDKQYF.

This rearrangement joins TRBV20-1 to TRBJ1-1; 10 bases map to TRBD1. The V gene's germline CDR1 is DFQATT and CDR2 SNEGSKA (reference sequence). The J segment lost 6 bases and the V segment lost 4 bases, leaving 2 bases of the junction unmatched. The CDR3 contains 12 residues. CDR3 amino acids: CSATGQGAEAFF. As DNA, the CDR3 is TGCAGTGCTACCGGACAGGGGGCTGAAGCTTTCTTT.

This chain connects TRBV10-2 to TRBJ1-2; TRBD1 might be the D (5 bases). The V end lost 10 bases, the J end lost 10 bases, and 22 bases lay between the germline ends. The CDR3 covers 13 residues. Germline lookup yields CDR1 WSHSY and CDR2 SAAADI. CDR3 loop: CATGVQDRGDYTF. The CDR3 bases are TGCGCCACCGGGGTGCAGGACCGAGGGGACTACACCTTC.

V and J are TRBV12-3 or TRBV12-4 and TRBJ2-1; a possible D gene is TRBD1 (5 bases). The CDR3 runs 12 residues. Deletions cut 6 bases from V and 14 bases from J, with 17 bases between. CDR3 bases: TGTGCCAGCAGCCCCGGCGGCAGGGTAGAGTTCTTC. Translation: CASSPGGRVEFF.

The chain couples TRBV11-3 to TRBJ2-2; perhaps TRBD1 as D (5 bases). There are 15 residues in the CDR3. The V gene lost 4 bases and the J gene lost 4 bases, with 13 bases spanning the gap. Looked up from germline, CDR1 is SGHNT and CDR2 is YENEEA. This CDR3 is CASSYDSKATGELFF. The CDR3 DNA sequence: TGTGCCAGCAGCTACGACAGTAAAGCCACCGGGGAGCTGTTTTTT.

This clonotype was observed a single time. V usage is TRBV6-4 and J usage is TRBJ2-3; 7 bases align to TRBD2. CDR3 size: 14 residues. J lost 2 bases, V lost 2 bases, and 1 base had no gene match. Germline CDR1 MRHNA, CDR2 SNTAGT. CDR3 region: CASSDGLDTDTQYF. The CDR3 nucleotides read TGTGCCAGCAGTGACGGACTAGACACAGATACGCAGTATTTT.

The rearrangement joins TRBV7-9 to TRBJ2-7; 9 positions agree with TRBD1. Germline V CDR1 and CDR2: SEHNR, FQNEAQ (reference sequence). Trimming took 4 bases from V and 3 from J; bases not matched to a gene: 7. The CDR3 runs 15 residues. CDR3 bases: TGTGCCAGCAGCTCATTAGACAGGGGGGACTACGAGCAGTACTTC. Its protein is CASSSLDRGDYEQYF. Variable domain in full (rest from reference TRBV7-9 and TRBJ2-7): DTGVSQNPRHKITKRGQNVTFRCDPISEHNRLYWYRQTLGQGPEFLTYFQNEAQLEKSRLLSDRFSAERPKGSFSTLEIQRTEQGDSAMYLCASSSLDRGDYEQYFGPGTRLTVT.

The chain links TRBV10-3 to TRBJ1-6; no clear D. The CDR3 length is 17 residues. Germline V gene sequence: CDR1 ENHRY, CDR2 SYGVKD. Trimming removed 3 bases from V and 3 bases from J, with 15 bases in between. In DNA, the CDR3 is TGTGCCATCAGTGACCCGACCGAGAGTCTCTATAATTCACCCCTCCACTTT. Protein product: CAISDPTESLYNSPLHF.

CDR3 protein: CASSYAGLNEQFF. CDR3 nucleotides: TGTGCCAGCAGTTACGCAGGTCTCAATGAGCAGTTCTTC. The rearrangement uses TRBV6-6 and TRBJ2-1; D not certain. The CDR3 runs 13 residues. Germline V gene sequence: CDR1 MNHNY, CDR2 SVGAGI (reference sequence). V was cut by 2 bases and J by 6 bases, with 8 bases left in between.

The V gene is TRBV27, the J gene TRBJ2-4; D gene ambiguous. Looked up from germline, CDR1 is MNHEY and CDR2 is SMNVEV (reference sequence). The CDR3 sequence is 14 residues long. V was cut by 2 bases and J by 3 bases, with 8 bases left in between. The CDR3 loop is CASSLRRGKNIQYF. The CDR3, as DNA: TGTGCCAGCAGTTTAAGGCGCGGCAAAAACATTCAGTACTTC.

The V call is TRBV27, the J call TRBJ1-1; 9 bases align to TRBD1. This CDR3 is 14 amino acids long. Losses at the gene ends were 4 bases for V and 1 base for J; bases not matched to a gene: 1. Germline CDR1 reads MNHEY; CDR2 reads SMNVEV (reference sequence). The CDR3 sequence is CASSSQGANTEAFF. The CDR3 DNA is TGTGCCAGCAGTTCACAGGGGGCGAACACTGAAGCTTTCTTT.

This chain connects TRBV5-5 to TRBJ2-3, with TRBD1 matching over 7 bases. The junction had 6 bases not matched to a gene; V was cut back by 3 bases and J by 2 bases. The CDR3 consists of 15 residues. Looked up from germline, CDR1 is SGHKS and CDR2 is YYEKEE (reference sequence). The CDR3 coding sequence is TGTGCCAGCAGCTGGGACAGCTTCCTCACAGATACGCAGTATTTT. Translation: CASSWDSFLTDTQYF.

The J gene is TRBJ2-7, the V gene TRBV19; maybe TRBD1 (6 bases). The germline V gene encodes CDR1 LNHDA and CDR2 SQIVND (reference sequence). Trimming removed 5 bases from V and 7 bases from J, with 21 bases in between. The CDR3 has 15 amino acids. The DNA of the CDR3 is TGTGCCAGTAGTGCACAGGGAAGAGAGTCTAGTGAGCAGTACTTC. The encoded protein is CASSAQGRESSEQYF.

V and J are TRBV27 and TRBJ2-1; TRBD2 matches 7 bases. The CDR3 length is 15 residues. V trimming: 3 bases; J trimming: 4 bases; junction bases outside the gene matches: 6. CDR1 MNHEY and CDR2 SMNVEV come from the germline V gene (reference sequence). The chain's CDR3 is CASSFKSGVYNEQFF. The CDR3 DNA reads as TGTGCCAGCAGTTTTAAGAGCGGGGTTTACAATGAGCAGTTCTTC.

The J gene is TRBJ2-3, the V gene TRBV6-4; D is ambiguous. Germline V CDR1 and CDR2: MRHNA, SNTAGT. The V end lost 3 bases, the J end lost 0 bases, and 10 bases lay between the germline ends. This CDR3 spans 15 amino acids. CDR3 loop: CASSEDPASTDTQYF. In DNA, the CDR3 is TGTGCCAGCAGTGAAGACCCGGCTAGCACAGATACGCAGTATTTT.

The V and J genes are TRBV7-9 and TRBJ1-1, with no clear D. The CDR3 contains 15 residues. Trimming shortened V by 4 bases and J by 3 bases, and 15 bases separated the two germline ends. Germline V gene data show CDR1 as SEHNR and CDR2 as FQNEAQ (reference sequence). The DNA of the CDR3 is TGTGCCAGCAGCTACCCCGACAAGGAAGACACTGAAGCTTTCTTT. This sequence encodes CASSYPDKEDTEAFF. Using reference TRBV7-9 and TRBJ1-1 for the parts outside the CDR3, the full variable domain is DTGVSQNPRHKITKRGQNVTFRCDPISEHNRLYWYRQTLGQGPEFLTYFQNEAQLEKSRLLSDRFSAERPKGSFSTLEIQRTEQGDSAMYLCASSYPDKEDTEAFFGQGTRLTVV.